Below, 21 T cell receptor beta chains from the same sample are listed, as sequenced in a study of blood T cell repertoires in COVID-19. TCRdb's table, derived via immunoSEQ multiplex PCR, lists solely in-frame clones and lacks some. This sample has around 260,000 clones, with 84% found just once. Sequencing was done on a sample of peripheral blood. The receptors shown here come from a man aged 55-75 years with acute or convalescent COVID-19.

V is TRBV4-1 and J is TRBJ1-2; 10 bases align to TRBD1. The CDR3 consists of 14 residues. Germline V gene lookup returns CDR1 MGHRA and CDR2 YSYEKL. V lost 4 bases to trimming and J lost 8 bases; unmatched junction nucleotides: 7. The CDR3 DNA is TGCGCCAGCAGCCCCCGACAGGGGGCCGGCGGCTACACCTTC. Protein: CASSPRQGAGGYTF.

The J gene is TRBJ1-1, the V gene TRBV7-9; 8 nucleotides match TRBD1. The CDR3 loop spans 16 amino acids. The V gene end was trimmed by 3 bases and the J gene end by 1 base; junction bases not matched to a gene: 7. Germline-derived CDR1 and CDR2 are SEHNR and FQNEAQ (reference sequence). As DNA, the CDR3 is TGTGCCAGCAGCTTTCCCCAGGACAGGGCGAACACTGAAGCTTTCTTT. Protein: CASSFPQDRANTEAFF.

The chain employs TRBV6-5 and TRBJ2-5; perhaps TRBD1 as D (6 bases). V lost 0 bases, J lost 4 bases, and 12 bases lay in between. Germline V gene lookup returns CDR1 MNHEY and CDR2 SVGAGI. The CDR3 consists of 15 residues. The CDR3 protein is CASSYSFTGRETQYF. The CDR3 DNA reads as TGTGCCAGCAGTTACTCTTTTACAGGGAGAGAGACCCAGTACTTC.

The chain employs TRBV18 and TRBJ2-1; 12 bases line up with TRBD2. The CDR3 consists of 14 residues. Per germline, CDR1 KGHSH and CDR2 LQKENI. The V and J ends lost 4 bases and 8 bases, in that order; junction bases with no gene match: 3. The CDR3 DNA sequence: TGTGCCAGCTCACGGGCTAGCGGGAGGGATGAGCAGTTCTTC. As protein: CASSRASGRDEQFF. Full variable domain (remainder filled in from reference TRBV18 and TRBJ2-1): NAGVMQNPRHLVRRRGQEARLRCSPMKGHSHVYWYRQLPEEGLKFMVYLQKENIIDESGMPKERFSAEFPKEGPSILRIQQVVRGDSAAYFCASSRASGRDEQFFGPGTRLTVL.

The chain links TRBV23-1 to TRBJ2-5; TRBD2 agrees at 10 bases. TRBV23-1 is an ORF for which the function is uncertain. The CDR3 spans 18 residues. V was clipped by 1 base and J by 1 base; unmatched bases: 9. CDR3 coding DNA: TGCGCCAGCAGTCAATTGCCGAGAAGCGGGAGGGCCCAAGAGACCCAGTACTTC. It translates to CASSQLPRSGRAQETQYF.

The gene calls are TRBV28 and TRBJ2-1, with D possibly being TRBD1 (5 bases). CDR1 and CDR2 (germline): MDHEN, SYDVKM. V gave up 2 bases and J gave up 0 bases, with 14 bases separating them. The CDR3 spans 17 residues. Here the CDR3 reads CASSLARATISYNEQFF. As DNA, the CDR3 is TGTGCCAGCAGTTTAGCCAGGGCCACGATCTCCTACAATGAGCAGTTCTTC.

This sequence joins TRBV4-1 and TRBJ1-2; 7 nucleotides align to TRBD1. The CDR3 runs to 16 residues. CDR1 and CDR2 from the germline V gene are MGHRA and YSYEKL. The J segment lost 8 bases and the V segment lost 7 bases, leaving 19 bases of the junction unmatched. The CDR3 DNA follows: TGCGCCAGCACAGGGGACAGCCGTAGCCAGACTGGGGGCTACACCTTC. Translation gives CASTGDSRSQTGGYTF.

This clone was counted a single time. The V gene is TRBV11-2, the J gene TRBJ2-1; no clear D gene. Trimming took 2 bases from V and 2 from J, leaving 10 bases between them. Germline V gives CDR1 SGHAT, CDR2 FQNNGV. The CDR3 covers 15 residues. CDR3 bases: TGTGCCAGCAGCTTATCAGGTGTGGCCTACAATGAGCAGTTCTTC. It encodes CASSLSGVAYNEQFF.

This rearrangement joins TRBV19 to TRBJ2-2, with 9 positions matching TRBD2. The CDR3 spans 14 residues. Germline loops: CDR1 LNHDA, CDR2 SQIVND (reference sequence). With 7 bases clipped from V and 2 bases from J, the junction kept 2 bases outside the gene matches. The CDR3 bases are TGTGCCAGTAAGACTAGCGGCAACACCGGGGAGCTGTTTTTT. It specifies CASKTSGNTGELFF.

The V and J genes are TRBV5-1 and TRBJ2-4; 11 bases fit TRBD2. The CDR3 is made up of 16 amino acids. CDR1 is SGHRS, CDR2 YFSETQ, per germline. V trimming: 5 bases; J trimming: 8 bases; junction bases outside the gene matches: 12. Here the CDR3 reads CASRPLLAGGDHIQYF. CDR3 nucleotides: TGCGCCAGCAGGCCCCTCCTAGCGGGGGGAGATCACATTCAGTACTTC.

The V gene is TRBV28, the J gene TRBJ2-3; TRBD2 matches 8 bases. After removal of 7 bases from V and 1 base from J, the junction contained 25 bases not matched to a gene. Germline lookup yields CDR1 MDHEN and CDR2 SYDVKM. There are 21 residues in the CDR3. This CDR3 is CASTSPQGFTSGAVGTDTQYF. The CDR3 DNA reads TGTGCCAGCACCTCTCCCCAGGGATTCACTAGCGGAGCTGTAGGCACAGATACGCAGTATTTT. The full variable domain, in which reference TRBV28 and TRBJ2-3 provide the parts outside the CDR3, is DVKVTQSSRYLVKRTGEKVFLECVQDMDHENMFWYRQDPGLGLRLIYFSYDVKMKEKGDIPEGYSVSREKKERFSLILESASTNQTSMYLCASTSPQGFTSGAVGTDTQYFGPGTRLTVL.

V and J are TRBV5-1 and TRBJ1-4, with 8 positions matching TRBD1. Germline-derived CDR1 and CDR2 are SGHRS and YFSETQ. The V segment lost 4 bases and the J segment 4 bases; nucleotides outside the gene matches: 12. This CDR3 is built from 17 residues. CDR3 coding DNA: TGCGCCAGCAGCCTGGAGGAACGGACAGGGCTTAATGAAAAACTGTTTTTT. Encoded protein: CASSLEERTGLNEKLFF.

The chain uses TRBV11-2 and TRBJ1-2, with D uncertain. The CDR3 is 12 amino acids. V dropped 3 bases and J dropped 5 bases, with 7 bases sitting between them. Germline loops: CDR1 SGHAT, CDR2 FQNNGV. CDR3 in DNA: TGTGCCAGCAGCTTGAGGAATTATGGCTACACCTTC. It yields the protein CASSLRNYGYTF.

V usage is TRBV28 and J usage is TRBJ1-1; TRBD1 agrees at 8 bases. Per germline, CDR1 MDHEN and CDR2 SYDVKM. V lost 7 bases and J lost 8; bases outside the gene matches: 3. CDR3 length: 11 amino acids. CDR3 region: CASTRDREAFF. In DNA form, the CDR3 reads TGTGCCAGCACCCGGGACAGGGAAGCTTTCTTT.

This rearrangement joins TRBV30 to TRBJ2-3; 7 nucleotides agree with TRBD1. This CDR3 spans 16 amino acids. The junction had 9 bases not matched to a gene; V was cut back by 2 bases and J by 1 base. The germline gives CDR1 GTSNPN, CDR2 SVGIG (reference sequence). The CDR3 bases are TGTGCCTGGAGTAGAGGACAGGCCCGCGGCACAGATACGCAGTATTTT. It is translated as CAWSRGQARGTDTQYF.

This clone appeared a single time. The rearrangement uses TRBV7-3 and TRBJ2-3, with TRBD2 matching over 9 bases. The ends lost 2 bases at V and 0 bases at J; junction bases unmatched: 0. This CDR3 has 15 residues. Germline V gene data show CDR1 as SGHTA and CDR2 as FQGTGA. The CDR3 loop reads CASSLGLASTDTQYF. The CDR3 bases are TGTGCCAGCAGCTTAGGACTAGCGAGCACAGATACGCAGTATTTT.

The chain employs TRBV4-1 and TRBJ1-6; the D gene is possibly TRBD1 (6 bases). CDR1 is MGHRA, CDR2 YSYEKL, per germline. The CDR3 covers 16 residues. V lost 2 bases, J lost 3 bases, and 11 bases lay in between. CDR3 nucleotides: TGCGCCAGCAGCCAACTACAGGGAAACTATAATTCACCCCTCCACTTT. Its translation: CASSQLQGNYNSPLHF.

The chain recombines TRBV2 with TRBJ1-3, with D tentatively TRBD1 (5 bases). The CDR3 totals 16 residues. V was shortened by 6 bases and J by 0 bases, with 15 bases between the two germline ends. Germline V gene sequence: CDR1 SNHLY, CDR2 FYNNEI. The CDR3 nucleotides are TGTGCCAGCAGAGACCTTTACAGGTCCTCTGGAAACACCATATATTTT. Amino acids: CASRDLYRSSGNTIYF.

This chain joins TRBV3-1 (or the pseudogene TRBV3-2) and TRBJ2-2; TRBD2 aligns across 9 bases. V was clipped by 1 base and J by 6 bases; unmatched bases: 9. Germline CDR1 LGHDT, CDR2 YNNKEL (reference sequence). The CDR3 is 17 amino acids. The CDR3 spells CASSQGGGTSWAGELFF. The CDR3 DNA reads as TGTGCCAGCAGCCAAGGAGGCGGGACTAGCTGGGCCGGGGAGCTGTTTTTT.

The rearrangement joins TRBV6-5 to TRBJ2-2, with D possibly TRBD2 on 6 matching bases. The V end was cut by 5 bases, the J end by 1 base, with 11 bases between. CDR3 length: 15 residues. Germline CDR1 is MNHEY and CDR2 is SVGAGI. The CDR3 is CASSIPGENTGELFF. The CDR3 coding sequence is TGTGCCAGCAGTATCCCGGGAGAGAACACCGGGGAGCTGTTTTTT.

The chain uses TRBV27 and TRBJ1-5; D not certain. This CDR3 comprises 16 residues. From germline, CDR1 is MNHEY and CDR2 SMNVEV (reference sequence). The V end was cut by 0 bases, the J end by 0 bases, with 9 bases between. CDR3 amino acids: CASSLSSLYSNQPQHF. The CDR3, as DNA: TGTGCCAGCAGTTTATCGTCCCTCTATAGCAATCAGCCCCAGCATTTT.